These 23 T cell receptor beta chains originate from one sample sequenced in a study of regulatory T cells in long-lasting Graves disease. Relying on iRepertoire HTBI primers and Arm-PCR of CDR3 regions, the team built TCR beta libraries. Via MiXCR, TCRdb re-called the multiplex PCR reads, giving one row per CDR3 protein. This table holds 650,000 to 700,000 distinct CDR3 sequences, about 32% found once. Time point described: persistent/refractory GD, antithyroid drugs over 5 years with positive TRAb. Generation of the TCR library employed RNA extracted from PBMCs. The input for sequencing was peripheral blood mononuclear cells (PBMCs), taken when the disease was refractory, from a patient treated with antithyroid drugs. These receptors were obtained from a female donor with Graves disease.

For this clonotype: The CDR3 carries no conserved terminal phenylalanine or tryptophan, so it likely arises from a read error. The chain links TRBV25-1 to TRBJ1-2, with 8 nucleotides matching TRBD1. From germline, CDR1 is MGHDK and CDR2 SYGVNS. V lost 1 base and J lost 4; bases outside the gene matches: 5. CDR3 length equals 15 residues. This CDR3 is CASSEWAGGGYGYTL. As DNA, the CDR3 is TGTGCCAGCAGTGAATGGGCAGGGGGCGGCTATGGCTACACCCTC.

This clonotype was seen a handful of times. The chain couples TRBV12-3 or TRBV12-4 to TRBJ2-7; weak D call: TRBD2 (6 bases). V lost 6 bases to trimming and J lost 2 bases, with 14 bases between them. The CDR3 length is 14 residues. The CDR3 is CASSYMGGTYEQYF. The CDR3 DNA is TGTGCCAGCAGCTATATGGGGGGTACCTACGAGCAGTACTTC.

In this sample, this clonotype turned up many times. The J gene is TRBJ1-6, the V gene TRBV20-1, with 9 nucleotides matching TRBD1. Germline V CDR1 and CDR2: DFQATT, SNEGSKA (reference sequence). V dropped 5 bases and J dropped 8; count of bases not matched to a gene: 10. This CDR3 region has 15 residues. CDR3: CSAPPQGQGHSPLHF. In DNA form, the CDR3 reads TGCAGTGCTCCTCCCCAAGGACAGGGGCATTCACCCCTCCACTTT.

The CDR3 nucleotides read TGTGCCAGCAGTGAGAGGCCGGTGGTAGCGGGAGGGGCGAACACCGGGGAGCTGTTTTTT. This sequence encodes CASSERPVVAGGANTGELFF. The chain couples TRBV6-1 to TRBJ2-2, with 11 bases identical to TRBD2. V gave up 3 bases and J gave up 0 bases; unmatched junction bases: 12. Germline loops: CDR1 MNHNS, CDR2 SASEGT. The CDR3 is 20 amino acids.

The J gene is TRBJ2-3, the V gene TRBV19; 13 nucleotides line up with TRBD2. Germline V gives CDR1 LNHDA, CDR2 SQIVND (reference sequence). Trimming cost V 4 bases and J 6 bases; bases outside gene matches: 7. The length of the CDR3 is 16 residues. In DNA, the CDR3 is TGTGCCAGTAGTAACCGACTAGCGGGAGGTTACGATACGCAGTATTTT. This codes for CASSNRLAGGYDTQYF.

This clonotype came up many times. CDR3 DNA: TGTGCCAGCAGCTTGGGGGCCCGGGCCGCTCGGAGGAATGAAAAACTGTTTTTT. This translates into CASSLGARAARRNEKLFF. J is TRBJ1-4 and V is TRBV7-9; D possibly corresponds to TRBD1 (6 bases). The CDR3 has 18 amino acids. V was clipped by 3 bases and J by 5 bases, with 22 bases between them. Germline V gives CDR1 SEHNR, CDR2 FQNEAQ (reference sequence).

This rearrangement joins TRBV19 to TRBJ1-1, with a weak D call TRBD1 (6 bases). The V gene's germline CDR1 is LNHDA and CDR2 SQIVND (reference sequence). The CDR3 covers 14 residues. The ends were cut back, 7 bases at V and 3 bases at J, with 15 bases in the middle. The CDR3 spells CASILDRYDTEAFF. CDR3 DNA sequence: TGTGCCAGTATCCTTGACAGGTACGACACTGAAGCTTTCTTT.

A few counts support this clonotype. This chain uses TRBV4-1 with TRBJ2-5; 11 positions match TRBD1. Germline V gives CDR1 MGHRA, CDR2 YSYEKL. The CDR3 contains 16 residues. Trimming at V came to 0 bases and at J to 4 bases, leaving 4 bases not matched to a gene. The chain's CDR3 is CASSQERTGGLETQYF. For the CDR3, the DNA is TGCGCCAGCAGCCAAGAGAGGACAGGGGGCCTAGAGACCCAGTACTTC.

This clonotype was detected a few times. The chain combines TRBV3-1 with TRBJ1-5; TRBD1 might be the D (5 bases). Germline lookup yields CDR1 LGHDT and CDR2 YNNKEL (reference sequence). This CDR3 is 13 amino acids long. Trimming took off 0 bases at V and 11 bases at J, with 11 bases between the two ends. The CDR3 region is CASSQDLRGTQHF. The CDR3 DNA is TGTGCCAGCAGCCAAGATTTGCGGGGGACCCAGCATTTT.

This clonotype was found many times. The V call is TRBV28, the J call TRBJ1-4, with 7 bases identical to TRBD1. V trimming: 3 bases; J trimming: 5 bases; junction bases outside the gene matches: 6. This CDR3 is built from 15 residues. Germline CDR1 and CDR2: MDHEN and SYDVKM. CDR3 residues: CASSFGAGGNEKLFF. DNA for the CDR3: TGTGCCAGCAGTTTCGGGGCAGGGGGAAATGAAAAACTGTTTTTT.

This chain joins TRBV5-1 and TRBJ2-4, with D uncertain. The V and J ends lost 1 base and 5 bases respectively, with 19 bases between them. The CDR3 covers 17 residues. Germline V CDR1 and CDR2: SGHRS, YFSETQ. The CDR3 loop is CASSLNQAEGWENIQYF. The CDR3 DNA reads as TGCGCCAGCAGCTTGAACCAGGCCGAAGGATGGGAAAACATTCAGTACTTC.

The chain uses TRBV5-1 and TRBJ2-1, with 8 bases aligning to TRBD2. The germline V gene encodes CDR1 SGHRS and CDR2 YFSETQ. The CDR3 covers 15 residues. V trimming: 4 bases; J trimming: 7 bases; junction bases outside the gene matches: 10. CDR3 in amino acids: CASSPGLVAHNEQFF. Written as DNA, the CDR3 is TGCGCCAGCAGCCCGGGACTAGTAGCCCATAATGAGCAGTTCTTC.

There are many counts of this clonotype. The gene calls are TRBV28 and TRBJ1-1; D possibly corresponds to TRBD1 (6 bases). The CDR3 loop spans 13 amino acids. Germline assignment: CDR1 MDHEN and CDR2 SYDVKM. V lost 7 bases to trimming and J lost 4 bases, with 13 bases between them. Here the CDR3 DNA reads TGTGCCAGCATGACTCAGGGGAGCACTGAAGCTTTCTTT. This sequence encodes CASMTQGSTEAFF.

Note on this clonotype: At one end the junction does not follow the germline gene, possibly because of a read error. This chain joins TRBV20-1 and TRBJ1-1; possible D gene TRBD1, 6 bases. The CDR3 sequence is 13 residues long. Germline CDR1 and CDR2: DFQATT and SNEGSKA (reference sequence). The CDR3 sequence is CSAMDRLNTEASF. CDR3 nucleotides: TGCAGTGCTATGGACAGACTGAACACTGAAGCTTCCTTT.

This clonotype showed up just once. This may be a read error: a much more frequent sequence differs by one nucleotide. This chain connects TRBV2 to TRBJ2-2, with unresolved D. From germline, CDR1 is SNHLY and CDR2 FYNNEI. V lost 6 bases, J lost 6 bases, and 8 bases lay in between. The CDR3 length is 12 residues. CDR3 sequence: CASRGYSGELFF. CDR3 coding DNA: TGTGCCAGCAGGGGATATTCCGGGGAGCTGTTTTTT.

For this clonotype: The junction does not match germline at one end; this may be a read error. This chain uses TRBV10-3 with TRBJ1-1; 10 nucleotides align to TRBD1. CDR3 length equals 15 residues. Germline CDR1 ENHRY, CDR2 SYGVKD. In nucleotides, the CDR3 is TGTGCCATCCGTGACAGGGGGCGCGGAGGCACTGAAGCTTTCTTT. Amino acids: CAIRDRGRGGTEAFF.

The CDR3 coding sequence is TGTGCCAGCAGTTCAGGGGGCTGGGCGAGAACTGAAGCTTTCTTT. Its protein product is CASSSGGWARTEAFF. The chain is built from TRBV2 and TRBJ1-1, with 8 bases that match TRBD1. CDR1 and CDR2 (germline): SNHLY, FYNNEI. The CDR3 totals 15 residues. V gave up 5 bases and J gave up 5 bases; unmatched junction bases: 10.

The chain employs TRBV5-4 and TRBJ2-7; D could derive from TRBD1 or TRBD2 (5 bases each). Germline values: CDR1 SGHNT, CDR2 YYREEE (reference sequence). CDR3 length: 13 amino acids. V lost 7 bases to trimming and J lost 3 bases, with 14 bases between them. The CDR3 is CASSGDHSYEQYF. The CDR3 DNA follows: TGTGCCAGCTCTGGGGACCACAGCTACGAGCAGTACTTC.

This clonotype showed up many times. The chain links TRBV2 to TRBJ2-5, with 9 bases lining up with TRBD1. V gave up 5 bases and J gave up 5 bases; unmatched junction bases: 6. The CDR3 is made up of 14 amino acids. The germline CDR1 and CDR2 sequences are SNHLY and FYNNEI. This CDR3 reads CASSPTGGSETQYF. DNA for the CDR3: TGTGCCAGCAGTCCCACAGGGGGCAGTGAGACCCAGTACTTC.

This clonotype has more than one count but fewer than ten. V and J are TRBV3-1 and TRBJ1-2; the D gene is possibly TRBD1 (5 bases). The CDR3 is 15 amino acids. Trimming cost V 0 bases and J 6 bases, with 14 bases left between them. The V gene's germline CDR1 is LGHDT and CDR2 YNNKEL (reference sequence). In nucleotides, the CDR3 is TGTGCCAGCAGCCAAGACCCATGGGGCGGAGATGGCTACACCTTC. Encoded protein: CASSQDPWGGDGYTF.

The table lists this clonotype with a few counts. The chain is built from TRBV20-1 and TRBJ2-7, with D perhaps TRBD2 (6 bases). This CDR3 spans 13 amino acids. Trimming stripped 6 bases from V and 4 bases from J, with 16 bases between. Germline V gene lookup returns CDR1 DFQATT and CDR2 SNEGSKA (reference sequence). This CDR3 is CSAPSGDGYEQYF. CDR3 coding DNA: TGCAGTGCGCCCTCGGGGGATGGATACGAGCAGTACTTC.

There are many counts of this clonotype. CDR3 sequence (DNA): TGTGCCAGCAGTGAAGCGGGAAATCAGCCCCAGCATTTT. Amino acids: CASSEAGNQPQHF. J is TRBJ1-5 and V is TRBV2; D unclear. The CDR3 covers 13 residues. From germline, CDR1 is SNHLY and CDR2 FYNNEI. With 0 bases removed from V and 4 bases from J, the gap between germline ends came to 4 bases. The whole variable domain, filled in from reference TRBV2 and TRBJ1-5, reads EPEVTQTPSHQVTQMGQEVILRCVPISNHLYFYWYRQILGQKVEFLVSFYNNEISEKSEIFDDQFSVERPDGSNFTLKIRSTKLEDSAMYFCASSEAGNQPQHFGDGTRLSIL.

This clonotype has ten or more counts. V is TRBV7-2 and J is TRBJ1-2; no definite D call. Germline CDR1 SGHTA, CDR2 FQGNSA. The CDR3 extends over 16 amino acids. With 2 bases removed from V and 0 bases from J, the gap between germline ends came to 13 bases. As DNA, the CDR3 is TGTGCCAGCAGCTTAAACGCGGGCCCAGCTAACTATGGCTACACCTTC. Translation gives CASSLNAGPANYGYTF.